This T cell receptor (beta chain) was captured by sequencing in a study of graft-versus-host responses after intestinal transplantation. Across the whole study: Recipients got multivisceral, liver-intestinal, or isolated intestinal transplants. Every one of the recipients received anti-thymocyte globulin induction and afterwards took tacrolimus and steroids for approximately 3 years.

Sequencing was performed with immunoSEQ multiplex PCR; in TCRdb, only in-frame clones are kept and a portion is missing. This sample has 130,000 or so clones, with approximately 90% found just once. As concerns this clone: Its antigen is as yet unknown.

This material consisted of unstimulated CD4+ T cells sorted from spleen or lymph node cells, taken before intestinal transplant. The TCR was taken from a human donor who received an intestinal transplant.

The CDR3 loop is CASSSPDSYEQYF. CDR3 DNA: TGTGCCAGCAGCTCTCCTGACTCCTACGAGCAGTACTTC. This chain joins TRBV11-3 and TRBJ2-7; D remains ambiguous. Between the trimmed V and J ends, which lost 4 bases and 0 bases, there was a span of 7 bases. The germline V gene has CDR1 SGHNT and CDR2 YENEEA. CDR3 size: 13 residues.